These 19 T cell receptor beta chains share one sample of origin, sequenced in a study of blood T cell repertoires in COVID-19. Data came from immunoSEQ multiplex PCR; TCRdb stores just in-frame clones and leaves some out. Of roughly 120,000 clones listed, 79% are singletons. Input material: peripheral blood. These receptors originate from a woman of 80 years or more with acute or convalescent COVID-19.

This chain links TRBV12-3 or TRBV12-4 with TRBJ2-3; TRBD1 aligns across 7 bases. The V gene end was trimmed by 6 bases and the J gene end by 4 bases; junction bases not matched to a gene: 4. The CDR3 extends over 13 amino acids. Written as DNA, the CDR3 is TGTGCCAGCAGGCCTACAGGGGCAGATACGCAGTATTTT. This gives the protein CASRPTGADTQYF.

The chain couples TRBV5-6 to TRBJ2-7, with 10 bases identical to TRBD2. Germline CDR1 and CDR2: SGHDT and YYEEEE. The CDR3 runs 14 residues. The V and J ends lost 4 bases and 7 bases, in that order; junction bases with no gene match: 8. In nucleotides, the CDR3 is TGTGCCAGCAGCCTACTAGCGGGGCTAAGGGAGCAGTACTTC. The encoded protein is CASSLLAGLREQYF.

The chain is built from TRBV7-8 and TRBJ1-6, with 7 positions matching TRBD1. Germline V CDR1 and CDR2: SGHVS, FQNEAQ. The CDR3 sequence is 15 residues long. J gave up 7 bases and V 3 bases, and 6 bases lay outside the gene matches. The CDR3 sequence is CASSFEGQLNSPLHF. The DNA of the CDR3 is TGTGCCAGCAGCTTCGAGGGACAGTTAAATTCACCCCTCCACTTT.

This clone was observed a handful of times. CDR3 sequence (DNA): TGTGCCTGGAGTATCAAGCATGAGGGAGAGGAGAACTATGGCTACACCTTC. The encoded protein is CAWSIKHEGEENYGYTF. V and J are TRBV30 and TRBJ1-2; D is unclear. Germline CDR1 reads GTSNPN; CDR2 reads SVGIG (reference sequence). This CDR3 has 17 residues. V lost 2 bases and J 2 bases, leaving 21 bases between the germline ends.

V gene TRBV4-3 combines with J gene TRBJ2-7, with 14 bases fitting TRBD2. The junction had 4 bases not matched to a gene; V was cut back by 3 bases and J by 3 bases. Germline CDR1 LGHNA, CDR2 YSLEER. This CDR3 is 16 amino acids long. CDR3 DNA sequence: TGCGCCAGCAGCCAGCAGGGACTAGCGGGAGTCTACGAGCAGTACTTC. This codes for CASSQQGLAGVYEQYF.

The CDR3 sequence is CASSVGGSQGENQPQHF. CDR3 DNA: TGTGCCAGCAGCGTAGGGGGAAGCCAGGGGGAGAATCAGCCCCAGCATTTT. The rearrangement uses TRBV9 and TRBJ1-5; 7 bases line up with TRBD1. Losses at the gene ends were 0 bases for V and 4 bases for J; bases not matched to a gene: 10. Germline V gives CDR1 SGDLS, CDR2 YYNGEE. The CDR3 totals 17 residues.

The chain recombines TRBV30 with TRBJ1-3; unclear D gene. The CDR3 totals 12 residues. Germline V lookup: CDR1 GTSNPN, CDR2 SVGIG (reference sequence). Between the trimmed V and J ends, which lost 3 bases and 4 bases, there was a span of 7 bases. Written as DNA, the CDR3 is TGTGCCTGGAGGCCGGGGGGAAACACCATATATTTT. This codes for CAWRPGGNTIYF.

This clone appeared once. The DNA for the CDR3 is TGTGCCAGCAGCCTAACAAGCGCTGATACGCAGTATTTT. This translates into CASSLTSADTQYF. V is TRBV4-2 and J is TRBJ2-3; no clear D gene. Trimming cost V 4 bases and J 6 bases, with 11 bases left between them. CDR3 length equals 13 residues. Germline loops: CDR1 LGHNA, CDR2 YNFKEQ.

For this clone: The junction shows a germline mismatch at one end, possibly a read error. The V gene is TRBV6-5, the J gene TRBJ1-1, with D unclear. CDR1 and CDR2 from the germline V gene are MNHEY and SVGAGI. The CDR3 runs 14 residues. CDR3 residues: CASTSLAGEKEIGF. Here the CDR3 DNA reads TGTGCCAGCACGAGTCTGGCCGGGGAGAAGGAAATAGGATTT.

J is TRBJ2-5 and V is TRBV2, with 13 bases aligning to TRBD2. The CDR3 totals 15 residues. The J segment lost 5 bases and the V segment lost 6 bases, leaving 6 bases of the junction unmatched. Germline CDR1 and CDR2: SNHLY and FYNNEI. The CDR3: CASRRLAGGGETQYF. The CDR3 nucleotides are TGTGCCAGCAGACGACTAGCGGGGGGCGGGGAGACCCAGTACTTC.

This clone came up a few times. CDR3 in DNA: TGCGCCAGCAGCTTGTTTTCAGGGAGGAACACCATATATTTT. The encoded protein is CASSLFSGRNTIYF. The gene calls are TRBV5-1 and TRBJ1-3; possible D gene TRBD1, 5 bases. Germline assignment: CDR1 SGHRS and CDR2 YFSETQ. This CDR3 region has 14 residues. Trimming took 1 base from V and 7 from J, leaving 12 bases between them.

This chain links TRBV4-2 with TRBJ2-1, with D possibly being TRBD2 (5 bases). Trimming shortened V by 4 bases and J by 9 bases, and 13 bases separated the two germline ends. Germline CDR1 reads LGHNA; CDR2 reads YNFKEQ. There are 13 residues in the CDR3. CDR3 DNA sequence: TGTGCCAGCAGCCCCCGGGGAGCGGCTGAGCAGTTCTTC. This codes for CASSPRGAAEQFF.

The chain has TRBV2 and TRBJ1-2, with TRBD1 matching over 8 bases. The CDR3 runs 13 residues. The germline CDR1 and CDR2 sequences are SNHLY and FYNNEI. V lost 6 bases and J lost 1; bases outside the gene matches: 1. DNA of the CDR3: TGTGCCAGCAGCACAGGGGGTAACTATGGCTACACCTTC. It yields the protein CASSTGGNYGYTF.

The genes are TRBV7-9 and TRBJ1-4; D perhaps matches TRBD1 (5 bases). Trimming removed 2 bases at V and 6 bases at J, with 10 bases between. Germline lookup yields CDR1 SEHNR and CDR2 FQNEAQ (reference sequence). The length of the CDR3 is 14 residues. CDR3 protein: CASSLTPGYEKLFF. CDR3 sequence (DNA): TGTGCCAGCAGCTTAACCCCAGGGTATGAAAAACTGTTTTTT.

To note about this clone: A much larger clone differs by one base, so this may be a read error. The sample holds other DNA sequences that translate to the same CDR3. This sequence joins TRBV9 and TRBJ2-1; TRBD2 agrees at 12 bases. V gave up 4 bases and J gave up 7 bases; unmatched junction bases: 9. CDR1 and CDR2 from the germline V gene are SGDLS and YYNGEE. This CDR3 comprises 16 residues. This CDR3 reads CASSSRTSGVRNEQFF. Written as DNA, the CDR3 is TGTGCCAGCAGCTCCCGGACTAGCGGGGTTAGGAATGAGCAGTTCTTC.

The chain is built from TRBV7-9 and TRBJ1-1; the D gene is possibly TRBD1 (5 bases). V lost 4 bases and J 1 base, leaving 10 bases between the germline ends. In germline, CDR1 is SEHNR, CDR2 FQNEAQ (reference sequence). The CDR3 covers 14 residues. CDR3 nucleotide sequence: TGTGCCAGCAGCTCCATCGGGGGGAACACTGAAGCTTTCTTT. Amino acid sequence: CASSSIGGNTEAFF.

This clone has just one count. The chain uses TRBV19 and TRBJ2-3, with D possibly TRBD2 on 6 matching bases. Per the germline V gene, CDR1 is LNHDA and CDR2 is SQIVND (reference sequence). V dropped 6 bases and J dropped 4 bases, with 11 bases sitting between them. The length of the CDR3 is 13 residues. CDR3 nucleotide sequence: TGTGCCAGTAGCGGGAGTTTACCAGATACGCAGTATTTT. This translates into CASSGSLPDTQYF.

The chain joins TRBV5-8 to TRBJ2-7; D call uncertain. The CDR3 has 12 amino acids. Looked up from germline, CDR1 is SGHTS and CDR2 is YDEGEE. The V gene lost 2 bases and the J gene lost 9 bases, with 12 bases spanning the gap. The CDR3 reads CASSLGDSRQYF. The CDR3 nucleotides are TGTGCCAGCAGCTTAGGCGACTCCCGGCAGTACTTC.

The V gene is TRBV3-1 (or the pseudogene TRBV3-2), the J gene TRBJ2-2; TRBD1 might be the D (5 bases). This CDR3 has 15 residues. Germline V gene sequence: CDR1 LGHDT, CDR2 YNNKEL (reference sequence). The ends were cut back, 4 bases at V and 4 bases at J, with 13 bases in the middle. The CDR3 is CASSRQGASTGELFF. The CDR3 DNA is TGTGCCAGCAGCCGACAAGGGGCTTCCACCGGGGAGCTGTTTTTT.